The sequence of this TCR beta chain was determined in a study of cytotoxic CD8 clonotypes in ibrutinib-treated CLL. Points from the study as a whole: Public clonotypes occurred uncommonly; on treatment, they contracted or remained stable. Clonality was higher at ibrutinib response and returned toward baseline at progression.

The V end lost 1 base, the J end lost 3 bases, and 11 bases lay between the germline ends. CDR1 is LGHNA and CDR2 is YSLEER in the germline V gene. The length of the CDR3 is 15 residues. Target depth was 1 in 200,000 to 1 in 1 million T cells, about 10x per clonotype. The repertoire was sequenced with immunoSEQ multiplex PCR; TCRdb's copy has only in-frame clones and lacks some. The sample has roughly 250,000 clones, 60% to 75% seen once. As regards this clone: Its antigen is not identified.

The receptor was derived from a human donor with chronic lymphocytic leukemia. The specimen comprised PBMCs, sampled after 24 months of ibrutinib treatment. This chain uses TRBV4-3 with TRBJ2-3; D not resolved. The CDR3 region is CASSQGGSVTDTQYF. DNA of the CDR3: TGCGCCAGCAGCCAAGGGGGATCGGTAACAGATACGCAGTATTTT.